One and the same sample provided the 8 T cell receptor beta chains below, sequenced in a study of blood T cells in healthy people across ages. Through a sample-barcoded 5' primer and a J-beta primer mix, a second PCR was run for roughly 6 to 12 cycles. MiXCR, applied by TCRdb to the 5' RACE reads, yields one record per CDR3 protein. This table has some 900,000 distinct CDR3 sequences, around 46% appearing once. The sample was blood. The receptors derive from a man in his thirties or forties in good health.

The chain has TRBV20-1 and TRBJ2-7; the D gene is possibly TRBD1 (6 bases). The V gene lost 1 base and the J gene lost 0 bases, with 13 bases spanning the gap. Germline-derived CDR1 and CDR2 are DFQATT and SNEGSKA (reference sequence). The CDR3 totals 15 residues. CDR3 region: CSARVNRAFSYEQYF. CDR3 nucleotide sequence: TGCAGTGCTAGAGTGAACAGGGCCTTCTCCTACGAGCAGTACTTC.

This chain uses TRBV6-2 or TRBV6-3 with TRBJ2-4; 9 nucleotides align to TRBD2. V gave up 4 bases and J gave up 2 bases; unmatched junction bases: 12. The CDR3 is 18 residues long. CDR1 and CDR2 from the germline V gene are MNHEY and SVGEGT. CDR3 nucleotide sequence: TGTGCCAGCAGTTCCCCATGGAGCGGGGGGACTCCCAAAAACATTCAGTACTTC. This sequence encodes CASSSPWSGGTPKNIQYF.

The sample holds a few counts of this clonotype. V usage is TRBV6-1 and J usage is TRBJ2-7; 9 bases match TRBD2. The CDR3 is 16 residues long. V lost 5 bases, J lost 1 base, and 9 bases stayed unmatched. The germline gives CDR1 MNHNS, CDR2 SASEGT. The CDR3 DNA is TGTGCCAGCAGTCCCCGCGGCGGGAGGGGGTCCTACGAGCAGTACTTC. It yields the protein CASSPRGGRGSYEQYF.

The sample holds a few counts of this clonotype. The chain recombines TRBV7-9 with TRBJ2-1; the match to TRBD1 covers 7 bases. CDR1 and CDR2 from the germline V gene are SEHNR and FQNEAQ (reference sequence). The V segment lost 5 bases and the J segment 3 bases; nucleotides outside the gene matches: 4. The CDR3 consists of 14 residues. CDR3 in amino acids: CASSPTGIYNEQFF. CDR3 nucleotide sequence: TGTGCCAGCAGCCCGACAGGGATCTACAATGAGCAGTTCTTC.

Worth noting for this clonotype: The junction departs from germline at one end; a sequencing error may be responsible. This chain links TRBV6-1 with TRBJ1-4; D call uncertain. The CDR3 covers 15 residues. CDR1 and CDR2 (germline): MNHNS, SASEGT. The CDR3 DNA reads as TGTGCCAGCACGACCATCCGATCAACTAATGAAAAGCTGTTTTTT. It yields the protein CASTTIRSTNEKLFF.

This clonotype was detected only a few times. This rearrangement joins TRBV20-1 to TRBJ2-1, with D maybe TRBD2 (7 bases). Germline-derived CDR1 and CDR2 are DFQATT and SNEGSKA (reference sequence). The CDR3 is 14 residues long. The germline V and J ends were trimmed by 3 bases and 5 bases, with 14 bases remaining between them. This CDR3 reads CSASPHGGHNEQFF. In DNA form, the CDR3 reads TGCAGTGCTAGCCCCCACGGGGGGCACAATGAGCAGTTCTTC.

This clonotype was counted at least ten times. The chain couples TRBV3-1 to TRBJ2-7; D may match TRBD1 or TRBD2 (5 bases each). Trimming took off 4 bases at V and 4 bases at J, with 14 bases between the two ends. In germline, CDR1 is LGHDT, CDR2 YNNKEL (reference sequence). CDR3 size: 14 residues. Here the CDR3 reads CASSREGPTYEQYF. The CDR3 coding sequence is TGTGCCAGCAGCCGCGAGGGGCCCACATACGAGCAGTACTTC.

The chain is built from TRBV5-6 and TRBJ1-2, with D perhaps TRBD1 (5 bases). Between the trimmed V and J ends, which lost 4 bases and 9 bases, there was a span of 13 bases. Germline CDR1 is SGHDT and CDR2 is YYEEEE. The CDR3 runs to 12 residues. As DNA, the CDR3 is TGTGCCAGCAGCCCGGTCAAGGGGAGCTACACCTTC. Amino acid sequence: CASSPVKGSYTF.